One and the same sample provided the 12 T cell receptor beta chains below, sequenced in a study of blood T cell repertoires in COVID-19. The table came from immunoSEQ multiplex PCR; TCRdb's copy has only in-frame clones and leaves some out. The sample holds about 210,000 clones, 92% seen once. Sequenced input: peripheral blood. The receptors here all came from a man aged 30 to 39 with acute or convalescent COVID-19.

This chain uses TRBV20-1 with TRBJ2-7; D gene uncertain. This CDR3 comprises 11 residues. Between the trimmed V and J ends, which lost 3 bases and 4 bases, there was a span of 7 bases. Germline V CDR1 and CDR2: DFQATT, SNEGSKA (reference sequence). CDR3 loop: CSASVRYEQYF. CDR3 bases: TGCAGTGCTAGCGTGAGATACGAGCAGTACTTC.

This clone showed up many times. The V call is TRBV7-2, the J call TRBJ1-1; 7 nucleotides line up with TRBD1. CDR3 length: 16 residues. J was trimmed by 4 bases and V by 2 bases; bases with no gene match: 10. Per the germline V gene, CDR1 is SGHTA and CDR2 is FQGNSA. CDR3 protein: CASSLRAGQATTEAFF. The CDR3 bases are TGTGCCAGCAGCTTAAGAGCAGGACAGGCGACCACTGAAGCTTTCTTT.

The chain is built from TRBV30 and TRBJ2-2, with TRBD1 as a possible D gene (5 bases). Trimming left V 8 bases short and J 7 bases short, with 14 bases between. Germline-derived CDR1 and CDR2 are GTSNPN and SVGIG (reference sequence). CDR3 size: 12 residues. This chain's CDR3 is CARPGRGGELFF. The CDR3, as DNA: TGTGCCCGGCCAGGGCGCGGCGGGGAGCTGTTTTTT.

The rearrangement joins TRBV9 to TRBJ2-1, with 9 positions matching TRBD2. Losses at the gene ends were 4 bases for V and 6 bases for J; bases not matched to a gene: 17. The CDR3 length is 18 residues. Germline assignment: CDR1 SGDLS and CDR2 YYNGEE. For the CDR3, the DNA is TGTGCCAGCAGCAGGACTAGCGCCCAACAGTACGGTTCCAATGAGCAGTTCTTC. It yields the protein CASSRTSAQQYGSNEQFF.

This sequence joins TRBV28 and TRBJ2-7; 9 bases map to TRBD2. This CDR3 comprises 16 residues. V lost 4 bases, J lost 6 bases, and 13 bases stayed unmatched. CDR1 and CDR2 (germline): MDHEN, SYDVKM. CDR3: CASSSPVGGGVLEQYF. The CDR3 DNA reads TGTGCCAGCAGTTCCCCAGTCGGCGGGGGGGTCCTCGAGCAGTACTTC.

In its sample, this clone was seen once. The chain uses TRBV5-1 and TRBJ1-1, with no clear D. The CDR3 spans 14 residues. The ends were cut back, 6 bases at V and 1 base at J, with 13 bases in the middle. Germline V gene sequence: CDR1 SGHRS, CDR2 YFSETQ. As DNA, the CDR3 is TGCGCCAGCACCGTATTTGGCCGGAACACTGAAGCTTTCTTT. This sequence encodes CASTVFGRNTEAFF.

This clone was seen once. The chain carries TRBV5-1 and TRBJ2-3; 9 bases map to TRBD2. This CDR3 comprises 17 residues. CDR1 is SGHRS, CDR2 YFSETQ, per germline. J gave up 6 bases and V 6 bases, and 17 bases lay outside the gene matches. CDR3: CASKGVYWRGGRDTQYF. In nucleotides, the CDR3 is TGCGCCAGCAAGGGAGTATACTGGCGGGGGGGCCGCGATACGCAGTATTTT.

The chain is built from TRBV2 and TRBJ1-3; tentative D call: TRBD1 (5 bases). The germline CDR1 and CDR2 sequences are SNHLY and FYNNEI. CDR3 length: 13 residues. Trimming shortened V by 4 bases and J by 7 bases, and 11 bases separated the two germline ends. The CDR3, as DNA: TGTGCCAGCAGTGCCAGGGTTGAGAACACCATATATTTT. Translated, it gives CASSARVENTIYF.

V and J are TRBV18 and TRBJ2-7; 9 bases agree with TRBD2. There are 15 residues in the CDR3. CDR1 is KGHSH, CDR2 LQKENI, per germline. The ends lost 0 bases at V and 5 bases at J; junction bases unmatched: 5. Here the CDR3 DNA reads TGTGCCAGCTCACCACCGGGACTAGCCTACCACGAGCAGTACTTC. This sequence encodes CASSPPGLAYHEQYF.

CDR3 bases: TGTGCCAGCAGCCAATCCGGCCCGCGGGATACGCAGTATTTT. Amino acids: CASSQSGPRDTQYF. The gene calls are TRBV4-2 and TRBJ2-3; D unresolved. The V gene's germline CDR1 is LGHNA and CDR2 YNFKEQ. Trimming left V 2 bases short and J 6 bases short, with 12 bases between. This CDR3 comprises 14 residues.

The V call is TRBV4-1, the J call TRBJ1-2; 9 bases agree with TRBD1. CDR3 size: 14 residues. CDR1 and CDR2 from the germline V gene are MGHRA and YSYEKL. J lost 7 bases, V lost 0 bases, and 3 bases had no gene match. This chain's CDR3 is CASSQEGTGSGYTF. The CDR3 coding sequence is TGCGCCAGCAGCCAAGAAGGGACAGGGAGTGGCTACACCTTC.

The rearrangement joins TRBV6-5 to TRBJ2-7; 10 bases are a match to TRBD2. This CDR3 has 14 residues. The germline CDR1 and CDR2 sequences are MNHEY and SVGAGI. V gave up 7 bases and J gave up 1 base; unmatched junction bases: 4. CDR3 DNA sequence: TGTGCCAGCAAAATAGCGGGGGGTTCCTACGAGCAGTACTTC. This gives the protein CASKIAGGSYEQYF.